Each of the 5 T cell receptor beta chains below was sequenced from the same sample in a study of blood T cell repertoires in COVID-19. Data came from immunoSEQ multiplex PCR; TCRdb stores just in-frame clones and leaves some out. Of under 70,000 clones listed, almost 90% were seen once; the top ten hold about 12%. The source material was peripheral blood. The receptors come from a man between 60 and 70 years old with active COVID-19.

The chain is built from TRBV28 and TRBJ1-2; D is uncertain. Germline loops: CDR1 MDHEN, CDR2 SYDVKM. V was clipped by 4 bases and J by 7 bases, with 10 bases between them. This CDR3 is 12 amino acids long. The CDR3 DNA sequence: TGTGCCAGCAGTTCGAACTCCGTTGGCTACACCTTC. As protein: CASSSNSVGYTF.

V is TRBV19 and J is TRBJ1-2; TRBD1 aligns across 10 bases. Germline V lookup: CDR1 LNHDA, CDR2 SQIVND (reference sequence). The CDR3 runs to 15 residues. V shed 6 bases, J shed 7 bases, and the junction held 11 bases outside the gene matches. The CDR3: CASSRTGGGPAGYTF. For the CDR3, the DNA is TGTGCCAGTAGCCGGACAGGGGGTGGACCGGCTGGCTACACCTTC. Drawing the rest from reference TRBV19 and TRBJ1-2, the complete variable domain is DGGITQSPKYLFRKEGQNVTLSCEQNLNHDAMYWYRQDPGQGLRLIYYSQIVNDFQKGDIAEGYSVSREKKESFPLTVTSAQKNPTAFYLCASSRTGGGPAGYTFGSGTRLTVV.

This clone occurred once. This chain's CDR3 is CASSQDLAKNIQYF. For the CDR3, the DNA is TGTGCCAGCAGCCAAGATCTAGCCAAAAACATTCAGTACTTC. The chain is built from TRBV3-1 (or the pseudogene TRBV3-2) and TRBJ2-4, with no clear D. Trimming cost V 0 bases and J 0 bases, with 3 bases left between them. Germline V gene lookup returns CDR1 LGHDT and CDR2 YNNKEL (reference sequence). This CDR3 has 14 amino acids.

The chain uses TRBV18 and TRBJ2-7; tentatively, D is TRBD1 (6 bases). The CDR3 runs to 14 residues. CDR1 KGHSH and CDR2 LQKENI come from the germline V gene. The V and J ends lost 2 bases and 5 bases respectively, with 13 bases between them. For the CDR3, the DNA is TGTGCCAGCTCACCAGTACAGGGTATCGACGAGCAGTACTTC. Residues: CASSPVQGIDEQYF.

This sequence joins TRBV11-2 and TRBJ2-7, with TRBD2 identical over 8 bases. Germline V gene data show CDR1 as SGHAT and CDR2 as FQNNGV. The CDR3 sequence is 15 residues long. The junction had 10 bases not matched to a gene; V was cut back by 3 bases and J by 6 bases. The CDR3 loop reads CASSFTSGGPSEQYF. CDR3 DNA sequence: TGTGCCAGCAGCTTCACTAGCGGCGGACCCTCCGAGCAGTACTTC.